This T cell receptor beta chain was sequenced in a study of cytomegalovirus exposure and HLA in healthy donors. Study-wide results and caveats: Three chains linked to CMV were shown in vitro to be specific for CMV antigens. The TCR clusters that emerged in the first cohort tended, a later analysis found, to co-occur in the approximately 110 validation repertoires.

The CDR3 is 16 residues long. The germline gives CDR1 SGHRS, CDR2 YFSETQ. With 4 bases clipped from V and 4 bases from J, the junction kept 7 bases outside the gene matches. With regard to this clone: Its antigen is not known.

Method: immunoSEQ multiplex PCR; TCRdb's copy keeps in-frame clones and lacks some. The table shows about 280,000 clones, with around 89% occurring only once. This chain joins TRBV5-1 and TRBJ1-4; 10 bases are a match to TRBD1. This clonotype was obtained from a woman younger than 35 in good health and CMV-seronegative. The source material was PBMCs. This CDR3 reads CASSPQTGGGNEKLFF. CDR3 coding DNA: TGCGCCAGCAGCCCACAGACAGGGGGCGGTAATGAAAAACTGTTTTTT.